This T cell receptor (beta chain) was retrieved from a study of T cell responses to AZD1222 COVID-19 vaccine. Assay used: immunoSEQ multiplex PCR; TCRdb lists only in-frame clones, some missing. The sample lists 90,000 to 130,000 clones; around 84% were seen once. About this clone itself: No antigen is known for it.

The CDR3 totals 13 residues. The germline V gene encodes CDR1 SGHRS and CDR2 YFSETQ. V lost 4 bases, J lost 2 bases, and 8 bases lay in between. Findings and caveats of the study: Clonal diversity may have been underestimated in mostly white British donors.

The source is an adult in good health. This chain uses TRBV5-1 with TRBJ2-3; D is undetermined. The material was peripheral blood, obtained on day 0 of AZD1222 vaccination. CDR3 sequence (DNA): TGCGCCAGCAGCAGTTCCCCCACAGATACGCAGTATTTT. Translated, it gives CASSSSPTDTQYF.